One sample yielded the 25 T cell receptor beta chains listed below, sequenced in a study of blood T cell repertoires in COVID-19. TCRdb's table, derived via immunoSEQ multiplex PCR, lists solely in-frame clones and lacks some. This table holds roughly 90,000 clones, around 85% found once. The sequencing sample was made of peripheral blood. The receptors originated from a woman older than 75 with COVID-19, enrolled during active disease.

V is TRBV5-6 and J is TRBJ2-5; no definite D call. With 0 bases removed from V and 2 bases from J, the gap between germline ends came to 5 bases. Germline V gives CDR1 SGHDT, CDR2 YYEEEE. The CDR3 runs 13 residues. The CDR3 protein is CASSLVVQETQYF. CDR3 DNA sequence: TGTGCCAGCAGCTTGGTCGTTCAAGAGACCCAGTACTTC.

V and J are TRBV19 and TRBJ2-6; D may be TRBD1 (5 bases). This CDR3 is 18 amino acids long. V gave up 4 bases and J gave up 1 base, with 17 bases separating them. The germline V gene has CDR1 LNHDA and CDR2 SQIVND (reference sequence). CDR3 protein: CASSSDSAVLSGANVLTF. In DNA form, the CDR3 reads TGTGCCAGTAGTAGCGACAGTGCCGTCCTTTCTGGGGCCAACGTCCTGACTTTC.

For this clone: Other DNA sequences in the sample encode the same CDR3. The CDR3 DNA reads as TGTGCCAGCTCCCCCGGACAGGGCCTCTCTGGGGCCAACGTCCTGACTTTC. Translation: CASSPGQGLSGANVLTF. J is TRBJ2-6 and V is TRBV18; TRBD1 matches 8 bases. Germline CDR1 and CDR2: KGHSH and LQKENI. The length of the CDR3 is 17 residues. The V segment lost 6 bases and the J segment 0 bases; nucleotides outside the gene matches: 7. Full variable domain (outside the CDR3, taken from reference TRBV18 and TRBJ2-6): NAGVMQNPRHLVRRRGQEARLRCSPMKGHSHVYWYRQLPEEGLKFMVYLQKENIIDESGMPKERFSAEFPKEGPSILRIQQVVRGDSAAYFCASSPGQGLSGANVLTFGAGSRLTVL.

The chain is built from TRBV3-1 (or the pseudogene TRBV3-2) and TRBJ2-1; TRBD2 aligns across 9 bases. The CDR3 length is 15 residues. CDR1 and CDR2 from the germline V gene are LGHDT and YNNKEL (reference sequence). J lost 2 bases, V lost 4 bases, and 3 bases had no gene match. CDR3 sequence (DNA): TGTGCCAGCAGCCTAGCGGGAGCAGCCTACAATGAGCAGTTCTTC. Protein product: CASSLAGAAYNEQFF.

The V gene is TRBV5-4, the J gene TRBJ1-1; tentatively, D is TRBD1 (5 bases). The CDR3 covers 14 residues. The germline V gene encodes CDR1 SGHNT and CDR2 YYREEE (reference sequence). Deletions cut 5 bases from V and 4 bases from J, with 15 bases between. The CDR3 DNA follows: TGTGCCAGCAGGGAAGACAGTCGCGGCACTGAAGCTTTCTTT. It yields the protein CASREDSRGTEAFF.

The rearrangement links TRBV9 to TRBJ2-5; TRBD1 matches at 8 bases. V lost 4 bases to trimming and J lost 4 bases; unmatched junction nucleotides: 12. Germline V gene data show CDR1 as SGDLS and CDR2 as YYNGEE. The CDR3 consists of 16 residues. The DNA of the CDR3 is TGTGCCAGCAGCCCCCATAGACAGGGGACAGGAGAGACCCAGTACTTC. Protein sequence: CASSPHRQGTGETQYF. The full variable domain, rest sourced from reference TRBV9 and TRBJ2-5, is DSGVTQTPKHLITATGQRVTLRCSPRSGDLSVYWYQQSLDQGLQFLIQYYNGEERAKGNILERFSAQQFPDLHSELNLSSLELGDSALYFCASSPHRQGTGETQYFGPGTRLLVL.

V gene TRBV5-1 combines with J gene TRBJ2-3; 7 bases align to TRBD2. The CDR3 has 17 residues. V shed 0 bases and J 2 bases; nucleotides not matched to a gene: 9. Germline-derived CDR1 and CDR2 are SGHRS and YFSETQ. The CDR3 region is CASSLAASGLFTDTQYF. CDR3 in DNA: TGCGCCAGCAGCTTGGCGGCTAGCGGCCTATTCACAGATACGCAGTATTTT.

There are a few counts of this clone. The DNA of the CDR3 is TGCGCCAGCAGCAGCGGACAGGGTGAGCAGTTCTTC. Amino acids: CASSSGQGEQFF. The rearrangement uses TRBV5-1 and TRBJ2-1; 8 positions agree with TRBD1. Germline V CDR1 and CDR2: SGHRS, YFSETQ. CDR3 length: 12 amino acids. V lost 4 bases to trimming and J lost 9 bases; unmatched junction nucleotides: 3.

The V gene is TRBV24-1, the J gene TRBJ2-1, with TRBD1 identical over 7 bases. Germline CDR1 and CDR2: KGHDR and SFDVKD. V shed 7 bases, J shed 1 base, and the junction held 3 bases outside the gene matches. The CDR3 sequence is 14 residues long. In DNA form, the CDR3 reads TGTGCCACCAGGCAGACAGGGTCCTACAATGAGCAGTTCTTC. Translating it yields CATRQTGSYNEQFF.

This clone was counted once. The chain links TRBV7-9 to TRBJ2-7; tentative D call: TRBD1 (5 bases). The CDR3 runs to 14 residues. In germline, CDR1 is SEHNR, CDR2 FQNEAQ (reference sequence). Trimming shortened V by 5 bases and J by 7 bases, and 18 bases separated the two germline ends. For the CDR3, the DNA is TGTGCCAGCAGCCCAAAGACAGCCAATATGGAGCAGTACTTC. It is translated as CASSPKTANMEQYF. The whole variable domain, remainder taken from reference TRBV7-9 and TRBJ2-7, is DTGVSQNPRHKITKRGQNVTFRCDPISEHNRLYWYRQTLGQGPEFLTYFQNEAQLEKSRLLSDRFSAERPKGSFSTLEIQRTEQGDSAMYLCASSPKTANMEQYFGPGTRLTVT.

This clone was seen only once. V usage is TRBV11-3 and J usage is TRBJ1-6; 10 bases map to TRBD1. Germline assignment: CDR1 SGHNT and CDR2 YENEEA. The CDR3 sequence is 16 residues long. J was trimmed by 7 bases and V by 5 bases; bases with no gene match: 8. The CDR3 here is CASSPGTGAENSPLHF. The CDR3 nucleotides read TGTGCCAGCAGCCCAGGGACAGGGGCTGAGAATTCACCCCTCCACTTT.

In DNA, the CDR3 is TGTGCCAGCAGTTACGGTAGCGGGGGTATAATCACCCAGTACTTC. Translated, it gives CASSYGSGGIITQYF. The rearrangement joins TRBV6-2 or TRBV6-3 to TRBJ2-5; 9 bases agree with TRBD2. Looked up from germline, CDR1 is MNHEY and CDR2 is SVGEGT. Trimming at V came to 2 bases and at J to 8 bases, leaving 9 bases not matched to a gene. This CDR3 has 15 residues.

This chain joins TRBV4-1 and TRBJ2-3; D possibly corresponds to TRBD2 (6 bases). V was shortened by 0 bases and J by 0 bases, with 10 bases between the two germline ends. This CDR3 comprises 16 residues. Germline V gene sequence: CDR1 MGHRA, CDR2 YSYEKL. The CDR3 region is CASSQDGGLSTDTQYF. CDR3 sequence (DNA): TGCGCCAGCAGCCAAGACGGGGGACTTAGCACAGATACGCAGTATTTT.

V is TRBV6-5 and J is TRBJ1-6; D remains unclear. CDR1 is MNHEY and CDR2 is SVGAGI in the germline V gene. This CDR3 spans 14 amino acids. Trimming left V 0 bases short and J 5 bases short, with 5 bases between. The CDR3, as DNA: TGTGCCAGCAGTTACTCCGAGCATAATTCACCCCTCCACTTT. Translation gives CASSYSEHNSPLHF.

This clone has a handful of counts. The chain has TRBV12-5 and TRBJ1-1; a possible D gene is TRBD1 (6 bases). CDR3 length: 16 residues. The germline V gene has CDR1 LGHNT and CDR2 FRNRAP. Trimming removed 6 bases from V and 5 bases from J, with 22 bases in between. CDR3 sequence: CASGPDEPQGRTEAFF. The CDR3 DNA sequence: TGTGCTAGTGGCCCGGACGAGCCACAGGGCCGGACTGAAGCTTTCTTT. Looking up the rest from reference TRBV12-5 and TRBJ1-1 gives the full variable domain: DARVTQTPRHKVTEMGQEVTMRCQPILGHNTVFWYRQTMMQGLELLAYFRNRAPLDDSGMPKDRFSAEMPDATLATLKIQPSEPRDSAVYFCASGPDEPQGRTEAFFGQGTRLTVV.

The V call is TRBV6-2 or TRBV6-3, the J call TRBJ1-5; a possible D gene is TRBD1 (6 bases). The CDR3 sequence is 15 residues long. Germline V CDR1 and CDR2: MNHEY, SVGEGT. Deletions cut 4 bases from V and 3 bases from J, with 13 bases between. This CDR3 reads CASSSSRGYNQPQHF. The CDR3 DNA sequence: TGTGCCAGCAGTTCTAGCAGGGGTTACAATCAGCCCCAGCATTTT.

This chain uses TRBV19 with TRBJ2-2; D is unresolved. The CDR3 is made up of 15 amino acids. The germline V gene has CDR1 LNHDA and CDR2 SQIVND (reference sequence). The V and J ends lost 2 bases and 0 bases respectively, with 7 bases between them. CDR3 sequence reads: CASSITNTNTGELFF. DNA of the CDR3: TGTGCCAGTAGTATAACCAACACGAACACCGGGGAGCTGTTTTTT. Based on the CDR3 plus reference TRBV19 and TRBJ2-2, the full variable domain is DGGITQSPKYLFRKEGQNVTLSCEQNLNHDAMYWYRQDPGQGLRLIYYSQIVNDFQKGDIAEGYSVSREKKESFPLTVTSAQKNPTAFYLCASSITNTNTGELFFGEGSRLTVL.

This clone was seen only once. CDR3 bases: TGTGCCAGCAGCTCGCCGGTAGGACAAGACTACGAGCAGTACTTC. Translated, it gives CASSSPVGQDYEQYF. The chain employs TRBV7-2 and TRBJ2-7, with D possibly being TRBD1 (5 bases). V lost 4 bases to trimming and J lost 3 bases, with 16 bases between them. The CDR3 length is 15 residues. Per the germline V gene, CDR1 is SGHTA and CDR2 is FQGNSA.

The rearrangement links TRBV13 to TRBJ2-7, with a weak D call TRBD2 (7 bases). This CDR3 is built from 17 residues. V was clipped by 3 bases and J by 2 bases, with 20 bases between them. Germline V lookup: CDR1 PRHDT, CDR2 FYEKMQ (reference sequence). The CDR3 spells CASSLWGGGKVAYEQYF. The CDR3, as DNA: TGTGCCAGCAGCTTGTGGGGGGGCGGTAAAGTGGCCTACGAGCAGTACTTC.

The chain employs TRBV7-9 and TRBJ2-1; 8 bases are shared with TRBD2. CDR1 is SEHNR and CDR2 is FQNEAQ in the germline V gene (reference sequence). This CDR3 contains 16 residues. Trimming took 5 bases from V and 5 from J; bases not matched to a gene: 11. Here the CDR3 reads CASSTLGRGVNNEQFF. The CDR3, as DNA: TGTGCCAGCAGCACCCTGGGGCGGGGGGTAAACAATGAGCAGTTCTTC.

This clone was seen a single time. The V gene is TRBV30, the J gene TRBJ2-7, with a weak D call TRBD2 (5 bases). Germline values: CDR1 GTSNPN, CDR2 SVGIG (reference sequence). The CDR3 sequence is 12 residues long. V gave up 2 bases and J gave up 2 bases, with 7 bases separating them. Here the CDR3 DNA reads TGTGCCTGGAGTTCGGGGACCTACGAGCAGTACTTC. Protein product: CAWSSGTYEQYF.

CDR3 protein: CASSNPRGNEQYF. In DNA, the CDR3 is TGTGCCAGCAGCAACCCCCGAGGTAACGAGCAGTACTTC. The rearrangement links TRBV5-4 to TRBJ2-7; D ambiguous. Germline V lookup: CDR1 SGHNT, CDR2 YYREEE (reference sequence). CDR3 length: 13 residues. V gave up 4 bases and J gave up 5 bases, with 13 bases separating them.

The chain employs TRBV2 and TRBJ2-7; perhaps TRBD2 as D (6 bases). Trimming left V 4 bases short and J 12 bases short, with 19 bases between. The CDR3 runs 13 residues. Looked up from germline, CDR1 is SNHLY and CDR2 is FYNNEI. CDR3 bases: TGTGCCAGCAGTGTGGCGGAACGGGGGATCTGGTACTTC. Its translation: CASSVAERGIWYF.

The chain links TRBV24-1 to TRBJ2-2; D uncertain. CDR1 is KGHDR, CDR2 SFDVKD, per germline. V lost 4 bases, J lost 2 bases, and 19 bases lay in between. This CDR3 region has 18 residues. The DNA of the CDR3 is TGTGCCACCAGTGAACCCCGGTTCACCCATCGAAACACCGGGGAGCTGTTTTTT. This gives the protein CATSEPRFTHRNTGELFF.

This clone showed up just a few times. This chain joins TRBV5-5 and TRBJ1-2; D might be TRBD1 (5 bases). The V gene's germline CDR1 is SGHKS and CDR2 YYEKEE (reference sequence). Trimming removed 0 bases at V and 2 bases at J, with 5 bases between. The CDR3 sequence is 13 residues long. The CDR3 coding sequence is TGTGCCAGCAGCTTGGCAGGGAACTATGGCTACACCTTC. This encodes CASSLAGNYGYTF. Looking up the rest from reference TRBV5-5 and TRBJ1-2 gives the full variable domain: DAGVTQSPTHLIKTRGQQVTLRCSPISGHKSVSWYQQVLGQGPQFIFQYYEKEERGRGNFPDRFSARQFPNYSSELNVNALLLGDSALYLCASSLAGNYGYTFGSGTRLTVV.